This T cell receptor (beta chain) was sequenced during a study of blood T cell repertoires in COVID-19. Study-wide background: Sites across the United States, Italy and Spain contributed samples from acute and convalescent COVID-19. In each case, the material was cDNA or gDNA derived from T cells, B-cell-depleted T cells, or PBMCs.

Authors' methods: Amplification with reference gene primers provided the estimates of nucleated cell counts. Sequencing used immunoSEQ multiplex PCR; TCRdb keeps in-frame clones, though not all of them. That table is the source of V, J and clone size, and D and trimming were worked out from the DNA. This table has some 220,000 clones, 65% to 85% appearing once. This clone was picked up a small number of times. The sequenced sample consisted of peripheral blood. The source of this sequence is a woman in her twenties or thirties who had recovered from COVID-19.

The CDR3 sequence: CASSHHGSAETQYF. The CDR3 nucleotides are TGCGCCAGCAGCCACCACGGGAGTGCGGAGACCCAGTACTTC. J is TRBJ2-5 and V is TRBV4-1; D may be TRBD2 (6 bases). Trimming took 3 bases from V and 5 from J, leaving 13 bases between them. Germline V gene lookup returns CDR1 MGHRA and CDR2 YSYEKL. The CDR3 is made up of 14 amino acids.